This paragraph reports one T cell receptor (beta chain). Its antigen remains unidentified. The data were obtained in a study of beta chain features in type 1 diabetes. Study as a whole: Over all samples combined, about 100,000,000 sorted cells were examined.

Expressed TCRB transcripts were sequenced because the isolated RNA had all been reverse transcribed beforehand. Produced via immunoSEQ multiplex PCR; TCRdb's table is partial and in-frame only. Here the sample spans 100,000 to 150,000 clones, around 9% being singletons. Study-wide results and caveats: Shortening that was moderate but significant affected the TCRB CDR3s of Type 1 diabetes patients in all four CD4+ subsets.

Germline V gene data show CDR1 as MDHEN and CDR2 as SYDVKM. The CDR3 spans 12 residues. Trimming took off 3 bases at V and 7 bases at J, with 7 bases between the two ends. Input material: central memory CD4+ T cells from blood. The source of this sequence is a man aged 30 to 39 with type 1 diabetes. J is TRBJ1-3 and V is TRBV28; D remains ambiguous. CDR3 region: CASSFMRNTIYF. The DNA for the CDR3 is TGTGCCAGCAGTTTTATGCGGAACACCATATATTTT.